This TCR beta chain appears in the sequencing data of a study of human T cells and chemical hapten exposure (dated by TCRdb to 2020 to 2023). For context, the study as a whole: For sensitization, 2% DPC in acetone was applied to an approximately 2 cm by approximately 2 cm area of upper inner arm skin. Patch testing was done on the upper back using Finn chambers containing 0.01% DPC, and results were scored after 6 days according to International Contact Dermatitis Research Group standards. The patient cohort, mostly female, included alopecia areata with under or over 50% scalp involvement, alopecia totalis and alopecia universalis. Blood for TCR sequencing was provided by twenty-nine alopecia patients at one to four time points (pre-sensitization, 2, 6 and 24 weeks). Patient blood was sampled pre-sensitization (week 0) and at 2, 6 and about 24 weeks after DPC sensitization. Throughout the roughly 25-week study period, patients were also given weekly therapeutic DPC doses on the scalp. In alopecia patients, the study followed how the peripheral blood TCR repertoire changed in vivo over primary and secondary sensitization to diphenylcyclopropenone (DPC), a hapten. The libraries were sequenced as a pool, and the TCR yield per sample differed mostly because of small variations in library volumes within the pool.

Library preparation used RACE. Sequencing took place on a NextSeq 500. Library preparation attached unique molecular identifiers to individual cDNA molecules for quantitative, reproducible TCR counting. From each blood RNA sample, both TCR alpha and TCR beta chains were sequenced. In the paper's pipeline: A median of around 100,000 TCRs per sample was observed, with a range of 23,224 to 690,600. V, J and CDR3 annotation of the TCR reads was performed with the Decombinator software suite. Every sample was subsampled to the same number of TCRs (28,000) for the PS versus PT1 abundance plots. Expanded TCRs were defined as absent before sensitization and observed at least eight times at the 2-week time point. TCRdb redid the processing of the public reads, applying fastp at Q25 and MiXCR, and retained in-frame beta chains. Merged by CDR3 protein, the rows form single entries marked with the most common genes and DNA. TCRdb's processing, not the authors' own work, is the source of the V and J calls. This sample is represented by 250,000 or so distinct CDR3 sequences; just under 8% of them were singletons. The ten top clones hold roughly 1.2% of the sample.

What the time point label conveys for this sample: pre-sensitization, week 0. This sample's treatment or condition label indicates: therapeutic diphenylcyclopropenone sensitization with weekly scalp DPC. At every patch-test visit, the blood draw took place before the patch test was put on. Eligible patients were aged 18 to 70, diagnosed with alopecia, deemed suitable for DPC therapy, and excluded if pregnant. Total RNA was isolated from unfractionated whole blood collected in Tempus Blood RNA tubes. Study-wide conclusions, independent of this receptor: Because all patients had alopecia, a presumed autoimmune disease, the immune response of the patients might differ from that of healthy individuals. Repeated subsampling changed both the strength of the expansion versus patch-test correlation and the threshold at which the correlation became significant. DPC sensitization did not change how many TCRs were above 1 in 1000 frequency, and no evidence was found of alterations in global repertoire structure. Compared with pre-sensitization or healthy control sets, expanded TCRs formed significantly more large CDR3 similarity clusters, which is consistent with antigen-driven responses. A positive correlation was found between the number of PT1 expanded TCRs and patch test score, with significance reached at thresholds 8, 16 and 32 but not 4.

The CDR3, from cysteine to phenylalanine, totals 13 residues. Only the CDR3 region is kept as DNA, spanning 39 bases read in frame from base 1. Trimming at the junction amounts to 1 base on V and 8 bases on J, and the germline ends lie 9 bases apart. Of note for this clonotype: No antigen is known for it. The record has no base qualities; no much larger clone is one base away.

The receptor was isolated from a man aged 18 to 29 with alopecia areata. Some clones in this sample may be carry-over from other donors' samples. The sample consisted of whole blood, taken in connection with sensitization to the hapten diphenylcyclopropenone (DPC). The chain employs TRBV12-3 or TRBV12-4 and TRBJ2-1, with the D gene not confidently named. CDR3 region: CASSLGSGDEQFF. Read as DNA, the sequence is TGTGCCAGCAGTTTAGGGTCGGGCGATGAGCAGTTCTTC.